The 3 T cell receptor beta chains below come from one sample, sequenced in a study of OX40 agonist ivuxolimab in advanced cancers. Library creation used the immunoSEQ multiplex PCR assay. As stored in TCRdb, this immuneACCESS dataset retains in-frame rearrangements with V and J assigned. A fraction of the clones does not appear; measured against another copy, unresolved V genes explain less than half of the discrepancy, and the remainder lacks a known reason. Within this sample are fewer than 80,000 clones, with 85% of them counted one time only. Together, the top ten hold approximately 0.78% of the sample. Sequenced here: CD4+ or CD8+ T cells sorted from blood, sampled in a trial of the OX40 agonist ivuxolimab. The receptor set was obtained from an adult with an advanced solid tumor such as melanoma, head and neck, liver or kidney cancer.

This clone was observed a handful of times. Relative to the germline gene, one junction end is altered; a read error may explain this. The V and J genes are TRBV15 and TRBJ1-3, with 7 bases fitting TRBD1. Germline assignment: CDR1 LNHNV and CDR2 YYDKDF (reference sequence). The CDR3 is made up of 14 amino acids. The CDR3 nucleotides read TGTGCCACCAGAAGAGGGGGCGTTGGAAACACCATATATTTT. Its translation is CATRRGGVGNTIYF. Drawing the rest from reference TRBV15 and TRBJ1-3, the complete variable domain is DAMVIQNPRYQVTQFGKPVTLSCSQTLNHNVMYWYQQKSSQAPKLLFHYYDKDFNNEADTPDNFQSRRPNTSFCFLDIRSPGLGDTAMYLCATRRGGVGNTIYFGEGSWLTVV.

This chain links TRBV6-1 with TRBJ2-2, with D uncertain. In germline, CDR1 is MNHNS, CDR2 SASEGT. This CDR3 contains 13 residues. Trimming cost V 5 bases and J 4 bases, with 8 bases left between them. CDR3 DNA sequence: TGTGCCAGCAGTTCAAAGGCCACCGGGGAGCTGTTTTTT. Protein product: CASSSKATGELFF.

The rearrangement joins TRBV19 to TRBJ1-2; 7 bases are shared with TRBD1. With 2 bases clipped from V and 4 bases from J, the junction kept 7 bases outside the gene matches. Germline CDR1 and CDR2: LNHDA and SQIVND (reference sequence). This CDR3 has 15 amino acids. DNA for the CDR3: TGTGCCAGTAGTATAATAGGGGGCGCAGGCTATGGCTACACCTTC. Its translation: CASSIIGGAGYGYTF.